The clone carrying this T cell receptor (beta chain) was detected only once. The CDR3 sequence is 16 residues long. V was clipped by 1 base and J by 8 bases; unmatched bases: 12. From germline, CDR1 is KGHSH and CDR2 LQKENI. The table came from immunoSEQ multiplex PCR; TCRdb's copy has only in-frame clones and leaves some out. The sample includes about 120,000 clones, approximately 80% seen only once; the top ten take 3% to 4.5%. This sample is drawn from a study of blood T cell repertoires in COVID-19. The source of this sequence is a woman of 80 years or more with acute or convalescent COVID-19. Sequencing was done on a sample of peripheral blood. The J gene is TRBJ1-1, the V gene TRBV18; 8 nucleotides agree with TRBD1. The CDR3 is CASSPLGQGAFSEAFF. DNA for the CDR3: TGTGCCAGCTCACCACTCGGTCAGGGGGCTTTTTCGGAAGCTTTCTTT.